This TCR beta chain was recorded in a study of patients and donors after allogeneic stem cell transplantation. This clonotype was picked up a small number of times. Germline lookup yields CDR1 MNHEY and CDR2 SMNVEV (reference sequence). The V gene end was trimmed by 6 bases and the J gene end by 4 bases; junction bases not matched to a gene: 3. This CDR3 is 14 amino acids long. From the RT-PCR reads, TCRdb called clonotypes with MiXCR, one entry per CDR3 protein. Among fewer than 500,000 distinct CDR3 sequences listed, approximately 16% were seen once. This sequence joins TRBV27 and TRBJ2-2, with TRBD1 matching over 9 bases. This TCR was recovered from a human donor who was either an allogeneic HSCT recipient or a stem cell or donor lymphocyte infusion donor (not recorded which). It is not recorded whose cells these are; they may come from a transplant donor. Sequencing was done on a sample of blood, either unsorted or a sorted T cell fraction (not recorded which). CDR3 region: CASRMTGGTGELFF. Here the CDR3 DNA reads TGTGCCAGCAGAATGACAGGGGGCACCGGGGAGCTGTTTTTT.